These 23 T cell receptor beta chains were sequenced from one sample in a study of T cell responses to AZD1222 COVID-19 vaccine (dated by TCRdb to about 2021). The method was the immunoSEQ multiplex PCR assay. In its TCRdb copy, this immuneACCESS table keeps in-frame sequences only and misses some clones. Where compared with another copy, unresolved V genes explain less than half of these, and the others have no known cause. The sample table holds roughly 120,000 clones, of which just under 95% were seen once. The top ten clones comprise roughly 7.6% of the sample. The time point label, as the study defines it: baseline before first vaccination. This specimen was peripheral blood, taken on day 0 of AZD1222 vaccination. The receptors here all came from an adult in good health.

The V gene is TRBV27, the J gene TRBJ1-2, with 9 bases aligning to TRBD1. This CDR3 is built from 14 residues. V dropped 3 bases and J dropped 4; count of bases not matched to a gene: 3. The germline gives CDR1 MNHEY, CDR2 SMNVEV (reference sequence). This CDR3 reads CASSLGTGSYGYTF. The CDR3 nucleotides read TGTGCCAGCAGTTTGGGGACAGGGAGCTATGGCTACACCTTC.

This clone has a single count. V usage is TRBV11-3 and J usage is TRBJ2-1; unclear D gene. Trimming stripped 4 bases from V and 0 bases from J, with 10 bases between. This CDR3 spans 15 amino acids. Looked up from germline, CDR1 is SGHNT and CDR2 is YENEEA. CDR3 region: CASSSPGLSYNEQFF. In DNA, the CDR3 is TGTGCCAGCAGCTCGCCGGGCCTCTCCTACAATGAGCAGTTCTTC.

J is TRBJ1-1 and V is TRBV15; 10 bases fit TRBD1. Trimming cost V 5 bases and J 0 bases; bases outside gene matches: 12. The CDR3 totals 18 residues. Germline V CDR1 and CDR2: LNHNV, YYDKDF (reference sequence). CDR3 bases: TGTGCCACCAGCGGCCAAAAGGACAGGGGGTCTTTGAACACTGAAGCTTTCTTT. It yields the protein CATSGQKDRGSLNTEAFF.

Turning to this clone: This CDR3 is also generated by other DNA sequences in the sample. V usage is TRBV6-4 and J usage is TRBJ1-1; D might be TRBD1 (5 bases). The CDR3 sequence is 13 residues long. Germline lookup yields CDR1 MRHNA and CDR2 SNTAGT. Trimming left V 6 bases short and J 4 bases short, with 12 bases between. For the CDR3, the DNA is TGTGCCAGCAGCTCAGGGCCCGGCACTGAAGCTTTCTTT. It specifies CASSSGPGTEAFF.

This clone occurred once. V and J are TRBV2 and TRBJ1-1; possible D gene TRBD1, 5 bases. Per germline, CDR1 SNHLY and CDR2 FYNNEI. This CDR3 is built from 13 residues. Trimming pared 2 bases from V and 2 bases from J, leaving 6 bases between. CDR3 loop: CASSERGNTEAFF. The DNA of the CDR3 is TGTGCCAGCAGTGAAAGGGGTAACACTGAAGCTTTCTTT.

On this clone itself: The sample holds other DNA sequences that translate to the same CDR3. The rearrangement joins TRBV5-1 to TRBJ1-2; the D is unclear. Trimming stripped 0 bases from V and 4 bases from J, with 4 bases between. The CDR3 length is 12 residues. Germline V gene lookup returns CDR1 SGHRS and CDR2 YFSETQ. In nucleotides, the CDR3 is TGCGCCAGCAGCTTGGAGGGCTATGGCTACACCTTC. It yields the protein CASSLEGYGYTF.

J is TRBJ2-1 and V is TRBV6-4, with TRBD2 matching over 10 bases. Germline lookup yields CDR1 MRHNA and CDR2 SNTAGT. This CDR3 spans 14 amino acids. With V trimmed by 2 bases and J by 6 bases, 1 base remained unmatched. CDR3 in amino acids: CASSDSGGANEQFF. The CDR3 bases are TGTGCCAGCAGTGACAGCGGGGGGGCCAATGAGCAGTTCTTC.

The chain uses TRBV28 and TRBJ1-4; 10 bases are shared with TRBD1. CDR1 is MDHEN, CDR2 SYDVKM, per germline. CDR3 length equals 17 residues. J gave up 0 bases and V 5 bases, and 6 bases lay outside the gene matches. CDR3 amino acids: CASSRDRGLSTNEKLFF. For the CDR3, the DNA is TGTGCCAGCAGTCGAGACAGGGGGCTTTCAACTAATGAAAAACTGTTTTTT.

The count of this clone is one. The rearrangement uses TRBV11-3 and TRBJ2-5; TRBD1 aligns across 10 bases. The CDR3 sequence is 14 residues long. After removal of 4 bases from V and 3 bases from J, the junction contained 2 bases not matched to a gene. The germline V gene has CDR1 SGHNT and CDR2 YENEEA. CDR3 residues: CASSWGTGEETQYF. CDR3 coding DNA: TGTGCCAGCAGCTGGGGGACAGGGGAAGAGACCCAGTACTTC.

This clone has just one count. Here the CDR3 reads CASSQAASGGTYEQYF. The CDR3 DNA follows: TGTGCCAGCAGCCAGGCCGCTAGCGGGGGGACCTACGAGCAGTACTTC. The V call is TRBV3-1 (or the pseudogene TRBV3-2), the J call TRBJ2-7; 11 bases match TRBD2. The CDR3 is 16 residues long. Germline lookup yields CDR1 LGHDT and CDR2 YNNKEL (reference sequence). V gave up 3 bases and J gave up 2 bases; unmatched junction bases: 6.

CDR3 region: CASSAPGGEKLFF. CDR3 in DNA: TGTGCCAGCAGTGCCCCCGGGGGGGAAAAACTGTTTTTT. This chain uses TRBV28 with TRBJ1-4, with D possibly matching TRBD1 (5 bases). Trimming took off 5 bases at V and 8 bases at J, with 12 bases between the two ends. The germline gives CDR1 MDHEN, CDR2 SYDVKM. This CDR3 region has 13 residues.

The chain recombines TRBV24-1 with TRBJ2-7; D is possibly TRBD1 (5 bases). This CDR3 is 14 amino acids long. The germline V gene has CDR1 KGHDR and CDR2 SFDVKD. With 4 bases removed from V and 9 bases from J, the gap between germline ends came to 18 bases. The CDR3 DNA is TGTGCCACCAGTGACCAAGTAACCAGGGCTGGGCAGTACTTC. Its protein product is CATSDQVTRAGQYF.

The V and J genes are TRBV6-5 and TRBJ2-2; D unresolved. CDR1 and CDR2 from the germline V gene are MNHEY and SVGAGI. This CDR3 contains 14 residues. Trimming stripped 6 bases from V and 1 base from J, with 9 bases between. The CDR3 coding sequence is TGTGCCAGCAGCCTACAGAGGAACACCGGGGAGCTGTTTTTT. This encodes CASSLQRNTGELFF.

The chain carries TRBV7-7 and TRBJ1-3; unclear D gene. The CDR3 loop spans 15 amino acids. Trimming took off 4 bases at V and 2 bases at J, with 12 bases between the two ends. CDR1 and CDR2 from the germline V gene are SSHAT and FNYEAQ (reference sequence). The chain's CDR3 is CASSSTFGPGNTIYF. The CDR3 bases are TGTGCCAGCAGCTCAACTTTTGGTCCTGGAAACACCATATATTTT.

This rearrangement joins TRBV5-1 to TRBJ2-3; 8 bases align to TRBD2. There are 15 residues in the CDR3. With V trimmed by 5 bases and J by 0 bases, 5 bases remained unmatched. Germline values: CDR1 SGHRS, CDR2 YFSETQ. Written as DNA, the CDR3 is TGCGCCAGCAGTCAGAGCGGGGGAAGCACAGATACGCAGTATTTT. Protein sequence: CASSQSGGSTDTQYF.

CDR3 residues: CASIQDRGSTGELFF. The DNA of the CDR3 is TGTGCCAGCATTCAGGACAGGGGGTCCACCGGGGAGCTGTTTTTT. The genes are TRBV6-5 and TRBJ2-2, with 10 bases fitting TRBD1. Germline loops: CDR1 MNHEY, CDR2 SVGAGI. This CDR3 contains 15 residues. Trimming at V came to 7 bases and at J to 4 bases, leaving 6 bases not matched to a gene.

The CDR3 region has the DNA TGTGCCAGCAGTATCGTGGGGCAGCCGGAGCTGTTTTTT. Amino acid sequence: CASSIVGQPELFF. The rearrangement links TRBV2 to TRBJ2-2, with D possibly being TRBD1 (5 bases). V shed 5 bases and J shed 10 bases, with 14 bases lying between them. The CDR3 totals 13 residues. Germline values: CDR1 SNHLY, CDR2 FYNNEI.

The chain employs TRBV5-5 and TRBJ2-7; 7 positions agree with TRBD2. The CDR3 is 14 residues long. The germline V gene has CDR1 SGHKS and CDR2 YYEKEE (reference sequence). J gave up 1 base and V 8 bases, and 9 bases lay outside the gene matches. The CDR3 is CASFWGGRSYEQYF. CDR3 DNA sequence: TGTGCCAGTTTCTGGGGGGGTAGATCCTACGAGCAGTACTTC.

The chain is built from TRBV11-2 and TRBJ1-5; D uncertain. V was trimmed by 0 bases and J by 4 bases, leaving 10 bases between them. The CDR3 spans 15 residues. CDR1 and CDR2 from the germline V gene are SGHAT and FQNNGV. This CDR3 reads CASSLDKGRNQPQHF. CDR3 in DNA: TGTGCCAGCAGCTTAGATAAGGGCAGAAATCAGCCCCAGCATTTT. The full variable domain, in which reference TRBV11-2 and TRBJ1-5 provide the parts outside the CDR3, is EAGVAQSPRYKIIEKRQSVAFWCNPISGHATLYWYQQILGQGPKLLIQFQNNGVVDDSQLPKDRFSAERLKGVDSTLKIQPAKLEDSAVYLCASSLDKGRNQPQHFGDGTRLSIL.

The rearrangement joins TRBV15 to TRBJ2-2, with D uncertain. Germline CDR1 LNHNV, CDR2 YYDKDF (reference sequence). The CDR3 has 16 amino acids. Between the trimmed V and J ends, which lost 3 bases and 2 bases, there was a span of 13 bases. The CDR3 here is CATSSGTTPNTGELFF. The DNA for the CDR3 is TGTGCCACCAGCAGCGGCACCACCCCTAACACCGGGGAGCTGTTTTTT.

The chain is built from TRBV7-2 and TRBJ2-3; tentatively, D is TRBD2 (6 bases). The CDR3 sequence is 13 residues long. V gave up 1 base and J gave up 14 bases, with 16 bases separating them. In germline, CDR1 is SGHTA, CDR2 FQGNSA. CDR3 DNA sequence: TGTGCCAGCAGCTTAGATACTAGCTCGGAGGGGTATTTT. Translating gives CASSLDTSSEGYF.

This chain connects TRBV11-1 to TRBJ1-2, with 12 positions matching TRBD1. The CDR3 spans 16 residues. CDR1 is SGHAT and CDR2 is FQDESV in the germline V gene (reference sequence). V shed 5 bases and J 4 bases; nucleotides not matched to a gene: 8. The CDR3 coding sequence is TGTGCCAGCAGCCCCCCGGGACAGGGGGCGAGCTATGGCTACACCTTC. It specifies CASSPPGQGASYGYTF.

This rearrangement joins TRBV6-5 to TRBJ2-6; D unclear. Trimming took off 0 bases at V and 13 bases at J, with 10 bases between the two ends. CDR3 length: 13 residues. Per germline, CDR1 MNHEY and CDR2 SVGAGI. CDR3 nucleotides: TGTGCCAGCAGTTACTCCGGCCTCGGGGTCCTGACTTTC. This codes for CASSYSGLGVLTF.